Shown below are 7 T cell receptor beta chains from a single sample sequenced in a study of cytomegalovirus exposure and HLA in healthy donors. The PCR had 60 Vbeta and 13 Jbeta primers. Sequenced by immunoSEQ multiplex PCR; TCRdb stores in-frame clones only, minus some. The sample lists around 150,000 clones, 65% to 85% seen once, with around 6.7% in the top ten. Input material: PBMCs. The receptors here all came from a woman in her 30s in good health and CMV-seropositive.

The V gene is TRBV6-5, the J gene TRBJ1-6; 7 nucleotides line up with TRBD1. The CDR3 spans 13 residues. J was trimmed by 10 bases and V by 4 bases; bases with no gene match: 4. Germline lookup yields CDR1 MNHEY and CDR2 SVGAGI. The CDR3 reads CASSWGQTSPLHF. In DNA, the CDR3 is TGTGCCAGCAGTTGGGGACAGACCTCACCCCTCCACTTT.

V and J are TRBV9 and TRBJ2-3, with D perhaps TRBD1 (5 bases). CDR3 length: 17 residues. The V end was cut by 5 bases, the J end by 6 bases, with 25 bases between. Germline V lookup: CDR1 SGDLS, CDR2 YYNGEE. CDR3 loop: CASSLDPTVPVTDTQYF. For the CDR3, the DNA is TGTGCCAGCAGTCTCGACCCGACAGTGCCAGTTACTGATACGCAGTATTTT. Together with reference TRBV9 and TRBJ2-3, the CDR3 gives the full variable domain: DSGVTQTPKHLITATGQRVTLRCSPRSGDLSVYWYQQSLDQGLQFLIQYYNGEERAKGNILERFSAQQFPDLHSELNLSSLELGDSALYFCASSLDPTVPVTDTQYFGPGTRLTVL.

CDR3 DNA sequence: TGTGCCAGTAGTACACAGGGACAGGGGGGACGCCTCCACTTT. Encoded protein: CASSTQGQGGRLHF. The chain has TRBV19 and TRBJ1-6; 11 nucleotides align to TRBD1. The CDR3 sequence is 14 residues long. The germline CDR1 and CDR2 sequences are LNHDA and SQIVND (reference sequence). V trimming: 4 bases; J trimming: 15 bases; junction bases outside the gene matches: 8.

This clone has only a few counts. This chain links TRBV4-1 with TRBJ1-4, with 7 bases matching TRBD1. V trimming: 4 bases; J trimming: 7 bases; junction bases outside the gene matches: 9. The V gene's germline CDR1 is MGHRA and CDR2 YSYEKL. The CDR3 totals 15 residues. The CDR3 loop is CASSRSDRDSEKLFF. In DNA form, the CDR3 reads TGCGCCAGCAGCCGGTCCGACAGGGATAGTGAAAAACTGTTTTTT.

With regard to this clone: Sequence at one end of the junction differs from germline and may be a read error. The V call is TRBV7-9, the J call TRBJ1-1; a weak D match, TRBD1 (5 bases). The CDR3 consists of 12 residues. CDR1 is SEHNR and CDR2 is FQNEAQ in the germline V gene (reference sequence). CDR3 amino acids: CVSSTAGRGAFF. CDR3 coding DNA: TGTGTCAGCAGCACCGCAGGGCGTGGTGCTTTCTTT.

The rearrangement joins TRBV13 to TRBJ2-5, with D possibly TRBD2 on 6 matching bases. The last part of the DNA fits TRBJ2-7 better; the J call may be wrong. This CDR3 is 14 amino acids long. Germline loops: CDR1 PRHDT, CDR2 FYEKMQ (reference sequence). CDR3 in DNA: TGTGCCAGCAGCTCGAGGACGGGAGCCCACGAGCAGTACTTC. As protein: CASSSRTGAHEQYF.

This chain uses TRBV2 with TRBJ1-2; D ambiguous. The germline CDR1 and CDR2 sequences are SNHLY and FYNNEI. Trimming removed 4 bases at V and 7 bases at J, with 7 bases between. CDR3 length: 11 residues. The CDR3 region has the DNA TGTGCCAGCAGTGTTCGCGGTGGCTACACCTTC. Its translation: CASSVRGGYTF. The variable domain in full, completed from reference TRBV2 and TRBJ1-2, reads EPEVTQTPSHQVTQMGQEVILRCVPISNHLYFYWYRQILGQKVEFLVSFYNNEISEKSEIFDDQFSVERPDGSNFTLKIRSTKLEDSAMYFCASSVRGGYTFGSGTRLTVV.